This TCR beta chain emerged from a study of cytomegalovirus exposure and HLA in healthy donors (dated 2017 in TCRdb). Describing the broader study: In an earlier analysis of 550 to 750 of the donors, approximately 260 Gb of sequence data and 90 million to 120 million unique TCR beta sequences from roughly 180 million T cells were reported. Roughly 290 gigabases of sequencing data and tens of millions of unique TCR sequences made up an early release that covered under 750 HLA-typed donors. Of the roughly 400 genotyped donors, about 80% fell in the genetic ancestry cluster associated with self-reported Caucasian donors. The study was designed to test whether signatures of past pathogen exposure could be identified by cataloging public T cell receptors. Using immunosequencing, the study profiled T cell repertoires from fewer than 700 subjects and related those repertoires to cytomegalovirus serostatus. Along with the approximately 700-subject first cohort, a separate validation cohort of 120 different subjects was used. To predict cytomegalovirus infection status, the study combined high-throughput TCR immunosequencing, statistical association of individual TCRs with disease status, and machine learning. To study patterns of TCR occurrence, a later analysis re-analyzed previously published TCR beta repertoires from several hundred donors and added high-resolution HLA genotyping. The later analysis used no new phenotypic data to find candidate immune exposures, relying instead on TCR beta sequences and their occurrence across donors. In an earlier analysis of 587 of the donors, high-throughput TCR beta sequencing was used to judge whether each TCR beta V gene segment behaved as functional or pseudogenic. Alongside the repertoire data, information on donor age, sex, ethnicity and CMV serostatus was compiled. In a later genetic analysis, genome-wide SNP genotypes for about three fifths of the roughly 670 donors were used, and that subset was treated as a discovery cohort. All discovery cohort repertoires had been generated using a single sequencing platform. HLA typing covered class I and class II loci at four-digit resolution. Typing coverage differed by locus: A, B, C, DRB1 and DQB1 were typed in about 629-630 donors, DQA1 in around 500, DPA1 in some 610, and DPB1 in just under 490. Because of strong linkage in the cohort, a few DR-DQ haplotypes were treated as single units for association and clustering. Among roughly 400 genotyped donors of the cohort, an average of approximately 230,000 unique TCR beta nucleotide sequences were sequenced per donor, 15% to 20% of them non-productive.

In regard to this clone: This clone's antigen is unknown. No base-level quality is on record; no much larger clone is a single base apart.

Study-level results and caveats: A few of the identified cytomegalovirus-associated TCR beta chains were confirmed in vitro to be specific for cytomegalovirus antigens. This cohort had only TCR beta chains sequenced, and the lack of alpha or paired-chain data limited which features could be detected. The study gave a list of under 200 TCR beta chains associated with cytomegalovirus. At a false discovery rate of 0.05, a later analysis linked about 16,000 TCR beta sequences to specific HLA alleles. A further reported finding was that TCR beta sequences accurately predicted the HLA-A and HLA-B alleles for most subjects in the first cohort. The only immune exposure information available for the cohort was CMV serostatus. An association between a missense DCLRE1C variant and V-gene and J-gene trimming of TCR beta chains was found in a later genetic analysis and replicated in an independent cohort. A later genetic analysis reported fewer N-insertions in productive TCRs among donors in an Asian-associated ancestry cluster than the roughly 700-donor mean. Assigning TCR associations to individual alleles was difficult when HLA alleles, especially DR and DQ, strongly co-occurred. According to a later analysis, TCR association rates differed among HLA loci, with DRB1 alleles showing the most associated TCRs and HLA-C alleles showing the fewest. Linkage disequilibrium might explain the correlated functional status among segregating V segments, but an unknown experimental factor could not be excluded. Most TCR sequences were observed very rarely across donors, whereas some public TCRs were present in many individuals. Sequencing depth was assumed to be roughly uniform across donors in the presence/absence analyses, though that assumption may not hold. In both the original and validation cohorts, the classifier was reported to diagnose cytomegalovirus status with high specificity and sensitivity. In a later analysis, HLA-associated TCR beta chains showed more clonal expansion and lower generation probabilities than non-associated chains that were equally common. HLA typing was unavailable for some donors at each locus, so association tests used only the typed subset. According to the authors, the approach could potentially be generalized to other disease states and immunological phenotypes. Some IMGT-functional V segments, including TRBV6-2 and TRBV6-3, could not be distinguished by the 87-base-pair reads and were therefore excluded. Because counts were too low, under 20 rarely observed V segments, including chromosome 9 orphons, were left out of the earlier analysis of some 640 of the donors. According to a later analysis, parvovirus B19, influenza, CMV and Epstein-Barr virus appeared linked to several top co-occurrence clusters. A cluster of highly shared sequence variants was judged likely to be a technical artifact of the sequencing pipeline. A later analysis found that most CMV-associated TCR beta chains appeared HLA-restricted, with HLA associations seemingly driven largely by CMV exposure. In an earlier analysis of a few hundred of the donors, most TCR beta V segments were observed in productive rearrangements about 87% or about 30% of the time, broadly matching IMGT annotations.

The library was produced with the immunoSEQ multiplex PCR assay. A mixture of 60 forward primers for TCR Vbeta segments and 13 reverse primers for TCR Jbeta segments was used in the multiplex PCR. Amplification of the CDR3 region of rearranged TCR beta genes was performed with a multiplex PCR assay on genomic DNA. Amplified TCR beta libraries were sequenced as 87-base-pair reads on the Illumina HiSeq System. As for how the authors treated the data: A later analysis tallied 70 million to 100 million unique TCR beta chains across the 666 repertoires, and 10 million to 11 million of those chains were shared by two or more donors. A nearest-neighbor algorithm error-corrected the raw reads and collapsed the reads into unique sequences, merging closely related sequences to remove PCR and sequencing errors. Alignment of CDR3 sequences to IMGT reference sequences was used to assign V, D and J gene segments. For a sequence to be retained, at least a six-nucleotide match to both a V gene segment and a J gene segment was required. Rearrangements were called productive when the CDR3 lacked stop codons and stayed in frame with V and J; all others were non-productive. CDR3 was defined by IMGT convention, running from the second conserved V-encoded cysteine to the conserved J-encoded phenylalanine. The earlier analysis of fewer than 750 of the donors excluded sequences that lacked an unambiguous match to a single V gene segment. In an earlier analysis of 450 to 700 of the donors, V segments were called functional above 56.7% productive rearrangements and were called segregating when the between-donor standard deviation exceeded 5%. To diagnose cytomegalovirus status from the catalog of TCR beta chain sequences, a statistical classification framework was built. V and J gene assignment, in a later analysis, came from comparing TCR nucleotide sequences with IMGT/GENE-DB human TR gene sequences. The TCRdist pipeline was used in a later analysis to assign CDR3 sequences and most-parsimonious VDJ recombination scenarios. In a later analysis, every TCR beta chain was defined by the combination of its CDR3 amino acid sequence and its V-gene family, and reads without a unique V-gene family were dropped. In a later analysis, approximately 640 highly shared, low-generation-probability nucleotide sequences were removed to address suspected cross-contamination and a sequencing artifact. In a later analysis, a clonal expansion index was calculated for each public chain from normalized within-repertoire ranks of inferred template counts. In a later analysis, generation probabilities were computed with a VDJ recombination model fitted to out-of-frame rearrangements, and the resulting probabilities were checked against IGoR. In a later analysis, hypergeometric tests were used to score TCR-TCR, TCR-HLA and TCR-CMV co-occurrence, with a repertoire-size bias correction applied to TCR pairs. In a later analysis, false discovery rates were estimated by permuting HLA or CMV assignments 20 times. In a later analysis, co-occurring TCRs were grouped using DBSCAN, with TCRdist sequence similarity added in when clustering inside HLA-allele-positive subsets. Repertoires with fewer than 30,000 or more than 120,000 public chains, plus five repertoires with anomalous nucleotide sharing, were excluded from co-occurrence clustering. TCRdb's version of the immuneACCESS table is confined to in-frame rearrangements and falls short of the full clone set. An unresolved V gene accounts for under half of the shortfall where checked; the remainder is of unknown origin. From that table come the V and J calls and clone size; the DNA was used to work out D and trimming. This sample holds 100,000 to 150,000 clones; 80% were observed only once. The ten biggest clones cover about 4% of the sample.

The CDR3 spans 15 residues, from the cysteine through the phenylalanine. Only the CDR3 portion is preserved as DNA: 45 bases, with reading frame beginning at the first base. The germline V gene gives CDR1 as SGHRS and CDR2 as YFSETQ. V is cut by 0 bases and J by 2 bases, and the space between the germline ends is 9 bases. The cohort consisted of 600 to 750 healthy bone marrow donors. All cohort members were sampled while nominally healthy, although unrecorded immune exposures were likely present. The donor was CMV seronegative and was included in the group of a few hundred seronegative cohort members. Each donor provided a peripheral blood sample, and peripheral blood mononuclear cells were used for TCR beta sequencing. The Qiagen DNeasy Blood Extraction Kit was used to extract genomic DNA from the blood cell samples.

The material sequenced was PBMCs. The TCR sequence derives from a middle-aged woman in good health and CMV-seronegative. The chain is assembled from TRBV5-1 and TRBJ1-5; a confident D gene designation cannot be given. The sequenced DNA is TGCGCCAGCAGCTTGGTTCCCTACGGCAATCAGCCCCAGCATTTT. Translation gives CASSLVPYGNQPQHF.